This T cell receptor (beta chain) appears in the sequencing data of a study of identical twins. Overall study findings and caveats: Beta clonotypes that were abundant in cord blood contained fewer insertions, a pattern absent from memory repertoires.

TCRdb re-called the 5' RACE reads with MiXCR, one entry per CDR3 protein. The sample has 640,000 or so distinct CDR3 sequences; roughly 6% are singletons. This clonotype was detected ten times or more. Its antigen is currently unknown. This CDR3 is built from 15 residues. Per germline, CDR1 DFQATT and CDR2 SNEGSKA (reference sequence). Trimming removed 4 bases from V and 5 bases from J; junction bases left unmatched: 10. The sequenced sample was naive T cells sorted from blood. The chain joins TRBV20-1 to TRBJ2-1, with TRBD2 matching 8 bases. This clonotype originated in a man aged 18-30 years in good health. CDR3 sequence reads: CSANKPGLGDNEQFF. The CDR3 DNA follows: TGCAGTGCTAATAAACCGGGACTAGGGGACAATGAGCAGTTCTTC.